This TCR beta chain stems from a study of shared clonotypes between healthy human individuals. About the research overall: Ranging from 18 to 49 in age, donors were a couple of women and a few men.

This CDR3 is built from 15 residues. The V gene's germline CDR1 is SGHRS and CDR2 YFSETQ. V gave up 4 bases and J gave up 5 bases; unmatched junction bases: 5. In regard to this clone: The target antigen is unknown.

Assay: immunoSEQ multiplex PCR; the TCRdb copy retains only in-frame clones and omits some. Found here are around 2,000,000 clones, about 95% of them singletons; the top ten hold 1% to 1.5%. General observations from the study: Around 5% was the fraction of naive CD4 clonotypes found shared across four donors. It was the few donors that limited the genetic and exposure-history diversity represented.

CD8 cells classed as naive were CD45RO-negative and positively selected for CCR7, excluding terminally differentiated effector memory CD45RA+ cells. Donors were Caucasian adults residing in Nashville, Tennessee, USA. The source is a man in his late teens or twenties in good health. The chain carries TRBV5-1 and TRBJ1-4, with 10 bases matching TRBD1. Sequencing was carried out using naive CD8+ T cells sorted from blood. The CDR3 protein is CASSLLTGGNEKLFF. In nucleotides, the CDR3 is TGCGCCAGCAGCCTACTGACAGGGGGCAATGAAAAACTGTTTTTT.